The 4 T cell receptor beta chains below come from one sample, sequenced in a study of beta chain features in type 1 diabetes. Expressed TCRB transcripts were sequenced after all isolated RNA was converted to cDNA. Method: immunoSEQ multiplex PCR; TCRdb's copy keeps in-frame clones and lacks some. The repertoire has 150,000 to 160,000 clones, over 8.5% of them found once; the top ten carry roughly 2%. Sequencing input: central memory CD4+ T cells from blood. The receptors shown here come from a young man in good health.

This clone was detected only a few times. This chain links TRBV29-1 with TRBJ2-3; TRBD2 might be the D (5 bases). CDR3 length: 10 residues. V was trimmed by 7 bases and J by 9 bases, leaving 11 bases between them. Germline V CDR1 and CDR2: SQVTM, ANQGSEA. As DNA, the CDR3 is TGCAGCGGTAGCGTGGGAACGCAGTATTTT. Translating gives CSGSVGTQYF.

V usage is TRBV7-2 and J usage is TRBJ1-4; no clear D. With 5 bases removed from V and 7 bases from J, the gap between germline ends came to 14 bases. The CDR3 is made up of 14 amino acids. Germline-derived CDR1 and CDR2 are SGHTA and FQGNSA. This chain's CDR3 is CASSPFTRAEKLFF. Here the CDR3 DNA reads TGTGCCAGCAGCCCCTTCACCCGGGCTGAAAAACTGTTTTTT.

The chain carries TRBV29-1 and TRBJ2-1, with D perhaps matching TRBD1 (6 bases). V lost 8 bases, J lost 7 bases, and 18 bases lay in between. The CDR3 is 13 amino acids. The germline V gene has CDR1 SQVTM and CDR2 ANQGSEA. The CDR3 region has the DNA TGCAGCACAACGAACAAAGGGGGAAATGAGCAGTTCTTC. Translated: CSTTNKGGNEQFF.

There are a few counts of this clone. This rearrangement joins TRBV29-1 to TRBJ1-1; TRBD1 aligns across 9 bases. V lost 3 bases to trimming and J lost 3 bases; unmatched junction nucleotides: 5. The germline V gene encodes CDR1 SQVTM and CDR2 ANQGSEA. This CDR3 contains 14 residues. CDR3: CSVERGQGYTEAFF. In nucleotides, the CDR3 is TGCAGCGTTGAGAGGGGACAGGGATACACTGAAGCTTTCTTT.